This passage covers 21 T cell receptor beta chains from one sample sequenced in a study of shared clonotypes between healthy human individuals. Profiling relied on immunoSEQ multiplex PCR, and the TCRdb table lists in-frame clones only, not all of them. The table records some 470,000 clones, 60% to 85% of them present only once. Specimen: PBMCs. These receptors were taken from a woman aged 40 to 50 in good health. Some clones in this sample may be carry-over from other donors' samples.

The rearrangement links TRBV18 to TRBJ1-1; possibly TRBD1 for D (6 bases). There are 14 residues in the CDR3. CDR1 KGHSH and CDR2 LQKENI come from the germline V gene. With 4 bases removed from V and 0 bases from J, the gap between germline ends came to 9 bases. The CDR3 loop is CASSRTDMNTEAFF. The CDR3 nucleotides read TGTGCCAGCTCACGGACAGACATGAACACTGAAGCTTTCTTT. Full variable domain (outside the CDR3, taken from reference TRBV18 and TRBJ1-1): NAGVMQNPRHLVRRRGQEARLRCSPMKGHSHVYWYRQLPEEGLKFMVYLQKENIIDESGMPKERFSAEFPKEGPSILRIQQVVRGDSAAYFCASSRTDMNTEAFFGQGTRLTVV.

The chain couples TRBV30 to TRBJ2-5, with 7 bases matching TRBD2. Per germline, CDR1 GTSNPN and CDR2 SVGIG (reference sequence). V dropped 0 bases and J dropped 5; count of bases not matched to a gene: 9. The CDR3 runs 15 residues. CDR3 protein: CAWSVPAGEWETQYF. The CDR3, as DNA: TGTGCCTGGAGTGTTCCGGCGGGGGAGTGGGAGACCCAGTACTTC.

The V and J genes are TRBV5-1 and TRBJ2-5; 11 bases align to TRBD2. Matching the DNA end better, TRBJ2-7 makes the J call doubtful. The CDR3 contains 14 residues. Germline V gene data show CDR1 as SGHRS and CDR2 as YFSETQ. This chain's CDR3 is CASSLVAGGYEQYF. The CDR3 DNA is TGCGCCAGCAGCTTGGTAGCGGGAGGGTACGAGCAGTACTTC.

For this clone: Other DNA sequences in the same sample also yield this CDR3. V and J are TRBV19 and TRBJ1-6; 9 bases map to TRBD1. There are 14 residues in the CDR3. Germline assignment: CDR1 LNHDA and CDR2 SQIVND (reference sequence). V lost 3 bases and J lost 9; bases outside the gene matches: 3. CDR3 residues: CASSIGQGISPLHF. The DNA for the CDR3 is TGTGCCAGTAGTATCGGACAGGGGATTTCACCCCTCCACTTT.

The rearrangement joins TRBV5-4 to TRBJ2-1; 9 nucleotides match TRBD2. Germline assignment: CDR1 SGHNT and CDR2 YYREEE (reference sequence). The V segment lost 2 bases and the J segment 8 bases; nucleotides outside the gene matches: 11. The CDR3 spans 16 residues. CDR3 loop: CASSFPPSGIGDEQFF. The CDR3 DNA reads TGTGCCAGCAGCTTTCCCCCTAGCGGGATAGGCGATGAGCAGTTCTTC.

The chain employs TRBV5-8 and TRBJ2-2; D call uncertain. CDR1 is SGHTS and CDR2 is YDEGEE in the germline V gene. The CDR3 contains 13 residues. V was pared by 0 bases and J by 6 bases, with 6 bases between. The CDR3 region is CASSLVGAGELFF. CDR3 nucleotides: TGTGCCAGCAGCTTGGTTGGTGCCGGGGAGCTGTTTTTT.

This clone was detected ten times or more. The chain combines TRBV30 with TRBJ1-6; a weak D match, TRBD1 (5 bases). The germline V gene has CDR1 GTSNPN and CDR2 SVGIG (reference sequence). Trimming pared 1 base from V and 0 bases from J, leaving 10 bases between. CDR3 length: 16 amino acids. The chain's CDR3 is CAWSGRDLSYNSPLHF. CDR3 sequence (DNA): TGTGCCTGGAGTGGCCGGGACCTCTCCTATAATTCACCCCTCCACTTT.

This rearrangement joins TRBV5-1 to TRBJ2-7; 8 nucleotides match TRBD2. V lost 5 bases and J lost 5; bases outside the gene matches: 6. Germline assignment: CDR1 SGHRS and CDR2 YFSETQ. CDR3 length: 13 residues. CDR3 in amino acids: CASSTLAGHEQYF. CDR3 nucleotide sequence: TGCGCCAGCAGTACTCTAGCGGGCCACGAGCAGTACTTC. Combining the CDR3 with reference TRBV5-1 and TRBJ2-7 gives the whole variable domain KAGVTQTPRYLIKTRGQQVTLSCSPISGHRSVSWYQQTPGQGLQFLFEYFSETQRNKGNFPGRFSGRQFSNSRSEMNVSTLELGDSALYLCASSTLAGHEQYFGPGTRLTVT.

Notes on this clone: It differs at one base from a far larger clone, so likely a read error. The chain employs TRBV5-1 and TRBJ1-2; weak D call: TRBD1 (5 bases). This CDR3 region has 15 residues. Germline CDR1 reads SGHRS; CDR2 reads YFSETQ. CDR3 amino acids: CASSLGLGDQHGYAF. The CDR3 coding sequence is TGCGCCAGCAGCTTGGGGCTAGGGGACCAGCATGGCTACGCCTTC.

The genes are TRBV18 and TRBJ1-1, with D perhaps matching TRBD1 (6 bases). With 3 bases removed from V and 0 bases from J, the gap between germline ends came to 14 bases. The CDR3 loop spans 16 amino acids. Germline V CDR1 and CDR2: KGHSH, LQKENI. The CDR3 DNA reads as TGTGCCAGCTCACCCGAACAGGGAAGTTTGAACACTGAAGCTTTCTTT. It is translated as CASSPEQGSLNTEAFF.

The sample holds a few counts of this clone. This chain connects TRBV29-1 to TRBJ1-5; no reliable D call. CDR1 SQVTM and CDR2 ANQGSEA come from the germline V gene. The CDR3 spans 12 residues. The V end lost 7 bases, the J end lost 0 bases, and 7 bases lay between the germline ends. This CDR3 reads CSAGDSNQPQHF. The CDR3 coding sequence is TGCAGCGCCGGGGATAGCAATCAGCCCCAGCATTTT.

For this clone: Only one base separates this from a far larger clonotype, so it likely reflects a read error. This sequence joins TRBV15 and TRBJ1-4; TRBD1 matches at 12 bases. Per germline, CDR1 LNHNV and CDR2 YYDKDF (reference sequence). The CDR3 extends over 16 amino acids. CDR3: CATSRDSGQGAEKLSF. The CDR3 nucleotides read TGTGCCACCAGCAGAGATTCGGGACAGGGGGCTGAAAAACTGTCTTTT.

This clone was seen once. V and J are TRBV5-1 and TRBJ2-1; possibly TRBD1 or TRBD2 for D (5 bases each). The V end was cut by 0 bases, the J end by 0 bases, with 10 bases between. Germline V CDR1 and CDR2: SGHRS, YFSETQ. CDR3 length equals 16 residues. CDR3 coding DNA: TGCGCCAGCAGCTTGGTGGGGACCAGCTCCTACAATGAGCAGTTCTTC. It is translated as CASSLVGTSSYNEQFF. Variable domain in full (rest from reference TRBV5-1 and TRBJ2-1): KAGVTQTPRYLIKTRGQQVTLSCSPISGHRSVSWYQQTPGQGLQFLFEYFSETQRNKGNFPGRFSGRQFSNSRSEMNVSTLELGDSALYLCASSLVGTSSYNEQFFGPGTRLTVL.

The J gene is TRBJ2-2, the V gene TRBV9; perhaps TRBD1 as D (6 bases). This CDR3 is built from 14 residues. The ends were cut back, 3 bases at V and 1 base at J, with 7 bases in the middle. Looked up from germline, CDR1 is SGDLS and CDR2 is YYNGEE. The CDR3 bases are TGTGCCAGCAGCGGCAGGGGGAACACCGGGGAGCTGTTTTTT. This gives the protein CASSGRGNTGELFF.

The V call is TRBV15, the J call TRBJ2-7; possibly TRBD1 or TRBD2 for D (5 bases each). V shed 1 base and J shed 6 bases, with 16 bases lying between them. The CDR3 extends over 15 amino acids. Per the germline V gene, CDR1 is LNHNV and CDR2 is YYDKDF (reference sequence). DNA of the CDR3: TGTGCCACCAGCAGAGTTGGGGGAGCTTTGTCCGAGCAGTACTTC. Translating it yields CATSRVGGALSEQYF. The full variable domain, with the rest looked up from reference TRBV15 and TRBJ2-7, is DAMVIQNPRYQVTQFGKPVTLSCSQTLNHNVMYWYQQKSSQAPKLLFHYYDKDFNNEADTPDNFQSRRPNTSFCFLDIRSPGLGDTAMYLCATSRVGGALSEQYFGPGTRLTVT.

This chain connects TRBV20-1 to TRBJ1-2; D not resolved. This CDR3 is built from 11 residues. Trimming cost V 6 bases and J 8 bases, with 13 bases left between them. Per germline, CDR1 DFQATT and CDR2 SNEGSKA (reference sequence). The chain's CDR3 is CSAPPDRGYTF. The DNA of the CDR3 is TGCAGTGCCCCCCCCGATCGGGGCTACACCTTC.

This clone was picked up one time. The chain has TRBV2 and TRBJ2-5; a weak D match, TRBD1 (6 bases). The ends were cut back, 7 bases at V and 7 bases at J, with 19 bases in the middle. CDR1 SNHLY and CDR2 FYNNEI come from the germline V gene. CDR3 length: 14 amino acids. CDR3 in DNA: TGTGCCAGCACTCTAGGACAGCGAGGGGGGACCCAGTACTTC. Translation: CASTLGQRGGTQYF.

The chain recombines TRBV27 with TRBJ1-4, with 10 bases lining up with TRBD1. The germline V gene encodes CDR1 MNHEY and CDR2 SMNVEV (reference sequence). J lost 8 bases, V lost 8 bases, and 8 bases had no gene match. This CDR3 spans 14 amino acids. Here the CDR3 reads CASAGTGVGEKLFF. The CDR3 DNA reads TGTGCCAGCGCCGGGACAGGGGTTGGAGAAAAACTGTTTTTT.

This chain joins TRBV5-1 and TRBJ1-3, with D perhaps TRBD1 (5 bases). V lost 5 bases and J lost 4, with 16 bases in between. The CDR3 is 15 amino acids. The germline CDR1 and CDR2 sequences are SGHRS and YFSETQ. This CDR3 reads CASSPGGTHGNTIYF. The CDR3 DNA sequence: TGCGCCAGCAGTCCGGGGGGAACTCACGGAAACACCATATATTTT.

CDR3 sequence reads: CASRHATGLAGEQYF. The CDR3 DNA reads as TGTGCCAGCAGGCACGCTACAGGACTAGCGGGGGAGCAGTACTTC. This sequence joins TRBV6-5 and TRBJ2-7, with 12 bases that match TRBD2. Germline V lookup: CDR1 MNHEY, CDR2 SVGAGI. J was trimmed by 7 bases and V by 6 bases; bases with no gene match: 10. The CDR3 spans 15 residues.

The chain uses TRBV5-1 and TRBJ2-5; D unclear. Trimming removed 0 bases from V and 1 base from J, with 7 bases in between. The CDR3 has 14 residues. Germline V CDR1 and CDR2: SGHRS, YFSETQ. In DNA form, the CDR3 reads TGCGCCAGCAGCTTGGCAGAGTCCCAAGAGACCCAGTACTTC. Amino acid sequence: CASSLAESQETQYF.